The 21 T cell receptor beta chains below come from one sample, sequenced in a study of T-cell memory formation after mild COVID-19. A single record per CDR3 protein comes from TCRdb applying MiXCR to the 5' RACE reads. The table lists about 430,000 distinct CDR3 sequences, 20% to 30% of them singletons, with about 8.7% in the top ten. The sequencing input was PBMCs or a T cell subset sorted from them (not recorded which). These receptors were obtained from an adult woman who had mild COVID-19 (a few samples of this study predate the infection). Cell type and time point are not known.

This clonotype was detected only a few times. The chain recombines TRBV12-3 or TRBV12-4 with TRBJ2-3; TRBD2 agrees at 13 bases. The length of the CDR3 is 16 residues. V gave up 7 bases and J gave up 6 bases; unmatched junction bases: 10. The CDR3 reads CASTDRLAGGTDTQYF. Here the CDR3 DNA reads TGTGCCAGCACCGACAGACTAGCGGGGGGTACGGATACGCAGTATTTT.

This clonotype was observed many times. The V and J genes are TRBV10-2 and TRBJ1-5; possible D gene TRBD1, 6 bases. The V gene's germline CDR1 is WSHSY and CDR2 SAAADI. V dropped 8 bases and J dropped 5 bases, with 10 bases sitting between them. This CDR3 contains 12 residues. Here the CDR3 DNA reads TGCGCCAGCGGACCAGGGGATCAGCCCCAGCATTTT. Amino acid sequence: CASGPGDQPQHF.

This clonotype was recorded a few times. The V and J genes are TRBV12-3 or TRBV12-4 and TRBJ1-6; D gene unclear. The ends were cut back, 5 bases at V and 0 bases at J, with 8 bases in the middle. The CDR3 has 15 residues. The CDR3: CASSRTGSYNSPLHF. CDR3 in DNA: TGTGCCAGCAGTAGGACGGGCTCCTATAATTCACCCCTCCACTTT.

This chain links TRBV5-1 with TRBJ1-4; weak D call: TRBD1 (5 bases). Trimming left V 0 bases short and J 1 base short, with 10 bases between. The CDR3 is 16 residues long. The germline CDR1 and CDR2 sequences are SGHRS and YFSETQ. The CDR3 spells CASSLASGVTNEKLFF. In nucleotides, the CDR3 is TGCGCCAGCAGCTTGGCCTCGGGGGTAACTAATGAAAAACTGTTTTTT.

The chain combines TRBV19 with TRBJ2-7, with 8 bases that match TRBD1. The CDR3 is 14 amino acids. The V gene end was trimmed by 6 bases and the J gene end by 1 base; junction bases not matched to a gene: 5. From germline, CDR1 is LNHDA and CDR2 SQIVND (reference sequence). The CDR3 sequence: CASRGQGVSYEQYF. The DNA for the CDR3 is TGTGCCAGTAGAGGACAGGGAGTGTCCTACGAGCAGTACTTC.

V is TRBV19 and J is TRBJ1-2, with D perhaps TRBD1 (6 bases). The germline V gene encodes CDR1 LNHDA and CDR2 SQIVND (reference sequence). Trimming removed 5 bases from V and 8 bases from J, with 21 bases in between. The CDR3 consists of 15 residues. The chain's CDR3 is CASSATWGPGGGYTF. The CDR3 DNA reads TGTGCCAGTAGTGCCACATGGGGGCCCGGAGGAGGCTACACCTTC.

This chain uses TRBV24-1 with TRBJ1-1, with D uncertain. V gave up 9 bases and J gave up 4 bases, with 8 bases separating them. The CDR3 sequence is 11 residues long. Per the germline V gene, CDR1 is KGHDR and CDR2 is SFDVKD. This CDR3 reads CATRLGTEAFF. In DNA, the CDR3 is TGTGCCACCCGCCTCGGCACTGAAGCTTTCTTT.

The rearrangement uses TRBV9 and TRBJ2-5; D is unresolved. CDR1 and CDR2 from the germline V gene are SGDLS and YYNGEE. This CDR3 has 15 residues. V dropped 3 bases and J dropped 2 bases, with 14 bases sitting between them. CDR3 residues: CASSDSPRQQETQYF. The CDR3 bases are TGTGCCAGCAGCGATTCCCCCCGCCAACAAGAGACCCAGTACTTC. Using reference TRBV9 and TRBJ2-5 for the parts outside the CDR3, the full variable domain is DSGVTQTPKHLITATGQRVTLRCSPRSGDLSVYWYQQSLDQGLQFLIQYYNGEERAKGNILERFSAQQFPDLHSELNLSSLELGDSALYFCASSDSPRQQETQYFGPGTRLLVL.

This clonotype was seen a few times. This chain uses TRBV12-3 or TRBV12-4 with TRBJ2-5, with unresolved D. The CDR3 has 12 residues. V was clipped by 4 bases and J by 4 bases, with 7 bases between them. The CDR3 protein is CASSSARETQYF. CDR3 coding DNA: TGTGCCAGCAGTTCAGCAAGAGAGACCCAGTACTTC.

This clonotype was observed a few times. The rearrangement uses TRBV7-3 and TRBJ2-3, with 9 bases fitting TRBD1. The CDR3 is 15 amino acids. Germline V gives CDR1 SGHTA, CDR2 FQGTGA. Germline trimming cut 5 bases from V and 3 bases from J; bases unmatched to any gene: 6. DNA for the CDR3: TGTGCCAGCAGCCCGAGGACAGGGGAGACAGATACGCAGTATTTT. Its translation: CASSPRTGETDTQYF. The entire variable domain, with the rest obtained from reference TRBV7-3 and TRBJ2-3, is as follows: GAGVSQTPSNKVTEKGKYVELRCDPISGHTALYWYRQSLGQGPEFLIYFQGTGAADDSGLPNDRFFAVRPEGSVSTLKIQRTERGDSAVYLCASSPRTGETDTQYFGPGTRLTVL.

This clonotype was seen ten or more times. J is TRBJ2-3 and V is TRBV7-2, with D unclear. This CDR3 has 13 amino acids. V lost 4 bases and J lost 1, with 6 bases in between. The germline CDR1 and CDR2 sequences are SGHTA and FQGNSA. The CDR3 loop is CASSYRGTDTQYF. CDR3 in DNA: TGTGCCAGCAGCTATAGGGGCACAGATACGCAGTATTTT.

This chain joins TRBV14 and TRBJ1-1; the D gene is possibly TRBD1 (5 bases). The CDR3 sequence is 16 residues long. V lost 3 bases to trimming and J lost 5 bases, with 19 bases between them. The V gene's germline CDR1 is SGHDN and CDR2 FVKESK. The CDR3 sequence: CASSQGLLGRGTEAFF. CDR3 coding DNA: TGTGCCAGCAGCCAGGGGTTGCTGGGGAGGGGTACTGAAGCTTTCTTT.

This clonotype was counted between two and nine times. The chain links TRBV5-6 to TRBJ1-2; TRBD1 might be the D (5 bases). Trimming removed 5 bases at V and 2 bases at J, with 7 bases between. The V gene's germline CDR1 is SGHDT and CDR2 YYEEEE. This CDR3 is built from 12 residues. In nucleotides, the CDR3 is TGTGCCAGCAGACAGGTCAACTATGGCTACACCTTC. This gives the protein CASRQVNYGYTF.

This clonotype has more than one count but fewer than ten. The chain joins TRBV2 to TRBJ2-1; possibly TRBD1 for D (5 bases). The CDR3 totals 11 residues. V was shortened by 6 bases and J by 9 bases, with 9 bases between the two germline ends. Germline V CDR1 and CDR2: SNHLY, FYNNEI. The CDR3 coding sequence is TGTGCCAGCAGCCAGGGTGCTGAGCAGTTCTTC. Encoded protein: CASSQGAEQFF.

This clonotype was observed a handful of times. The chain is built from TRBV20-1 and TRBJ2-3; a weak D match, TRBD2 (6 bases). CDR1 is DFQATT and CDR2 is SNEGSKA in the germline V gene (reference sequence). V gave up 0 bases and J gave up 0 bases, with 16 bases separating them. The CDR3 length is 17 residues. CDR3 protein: CSARDGGQSGSTDTQYF. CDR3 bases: TGCAGTGCTAGAGATGGTGGCCAAAGCGGGAGCACAGATACGCAGTATTTT.

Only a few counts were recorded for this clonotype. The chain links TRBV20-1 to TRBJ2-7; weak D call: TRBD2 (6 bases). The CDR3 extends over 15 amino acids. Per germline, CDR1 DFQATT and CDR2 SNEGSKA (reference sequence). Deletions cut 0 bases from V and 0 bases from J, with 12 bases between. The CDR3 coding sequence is TGCAGTGCTAGAGATCCCGGGACTTACTCCTACGAGCAGTACTTC. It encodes CSARDPGTYSYEQYF.

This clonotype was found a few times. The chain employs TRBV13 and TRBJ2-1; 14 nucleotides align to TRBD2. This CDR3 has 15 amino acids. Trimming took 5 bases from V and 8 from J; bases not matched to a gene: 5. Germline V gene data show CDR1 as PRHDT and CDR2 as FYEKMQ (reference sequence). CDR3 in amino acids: CASSIPGLAGDEQFF. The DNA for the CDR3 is TGTGCCAGCAGCATACCGGGACTAGCGGGAGATGAGCAGTTCTTC.

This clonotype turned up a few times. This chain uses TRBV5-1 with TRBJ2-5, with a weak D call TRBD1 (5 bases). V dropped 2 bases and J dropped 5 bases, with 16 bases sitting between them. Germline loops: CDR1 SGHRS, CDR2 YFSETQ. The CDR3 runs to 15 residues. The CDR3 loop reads CASSFSQGVLETQYF. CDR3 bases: TGCGCCAGCAGCTTTTCCCAGGGTGTTTTGGAGACCCAGTACTTC.

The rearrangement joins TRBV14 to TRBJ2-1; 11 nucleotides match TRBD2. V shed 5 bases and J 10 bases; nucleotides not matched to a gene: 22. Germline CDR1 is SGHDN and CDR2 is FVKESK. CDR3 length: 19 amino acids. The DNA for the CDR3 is TGTGCCAGCAGCTTATCCCCGGGACTAGCGGTCCCCCTCAATGTGGAGCAGTTCTTC. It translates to CASSLSPGLAVPLNVEQFF.

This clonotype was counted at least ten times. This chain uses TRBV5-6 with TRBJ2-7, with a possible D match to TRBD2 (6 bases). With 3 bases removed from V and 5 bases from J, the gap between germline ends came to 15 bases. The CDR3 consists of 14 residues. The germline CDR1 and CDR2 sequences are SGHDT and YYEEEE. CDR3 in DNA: TGTGCCAGCAGCTGGGGGGACCTCGGCCACGAGCAGTACTTC. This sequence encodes CASSWGDLGHEQYF.

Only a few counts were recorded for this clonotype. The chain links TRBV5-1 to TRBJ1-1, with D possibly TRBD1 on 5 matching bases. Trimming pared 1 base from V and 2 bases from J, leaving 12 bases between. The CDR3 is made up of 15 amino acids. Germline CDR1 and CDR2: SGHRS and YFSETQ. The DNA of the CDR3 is TGCGCCAGCAGCTTGTACGGGACCCCCAACACTGAAGCTTTCTTT. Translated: CASSLYGTPNTEAFF. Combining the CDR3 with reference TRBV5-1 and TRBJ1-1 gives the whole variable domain KAGVTQTPRYLIKTRGQQVTLSCSPISGHRSVSWYQQTPGQGLQFLFEYFSETQRNKGNFPGRFSGRQFSNSRSEMNVSTLELGDSALYLCASSLYGTPNTEAFFGQGTRLTVV.